The TCR beta chain described here comes from a study of cytomegalovirus exposure and HLA in healthy donors. Points from the study as a whole: Analysis was carried out at a later point, and it linked a missense DCLRE1C variant to TCR beta V- and J-gene trimming.

PCR used 60 Vbeta primers and 13 Jbeta primers. Sequencing used immunoSEQ multiplex PCR; TCRdb keeps in-frame clones, though not all of them. The data hold over 100,000 clones, with 81% observed a single time. There are 13 residues in the CDR3. CDR1 and CDR2 from the germline V gene are SQVTM and ANQGSEA. Trimming removed 4 bases at V and 1 base at J, with 10 bases between. This clone came up once. As yet, its antigen is unknown. The material sequenced was PBMCs. The origin of this receptor is a woman younger than 45 in good health and CMV-seronegative. The chain has TRBV29-1 and TRBJ1-1; D possibly corresponds to TRBD1 (5 bases). Here the CDR3 reads CSVGRDRNTEAFF. CDR3 coding DNA: TGCAGCGTTGGAAGAGACAGGAACACTGAAGCTTTCTTT.